The 11 T cell receptor beta chains in this list originate from one sample, sequenced in a study of shared clonotypes between healthy human individuals (dated by TCRdb to the early 2020s). The library was built by means of the immunoSEQ multiplex PCR assay. TCRdb limited this immuneACCESS table to in-frame rearrangements with V and J called. A share of clones is missing; checked studies link under half to unresolved V genes, and the rest is unexplained. The sample has around 600,000 clones on record, 95% of them singletons. Together, the top ten hold approximately 0.11% of the sample. CD8 naive samples consisted of CD45RO-negative cells that were positively selected for CCR7, yielding a CD45RA+CCR7+ population without TemRA cells. Material for sequencing was naive CD8+ T cells sorted from blood. Read against the paper, the sample's cell subset or site label means: CD45RA+CCR7+. These receptors all come from a woman between 25 and 40 years old in good health.

The genes are TRBV7-2 and TRBJ1-4, with D possibly TRBD1 on 5 matching bases. With 2 bases removed from V and 8 bases from J, the gap between germline ends came to 15 bases. CDR1 is SGHTA, CDR2 FQGNSA, per germline. The CDR3 is 15 residues long. CDR3 DNA sequence: TGTGCCAGCAGCTTATGGGGGTCTCGGGAAGAAAAACTGTTTTTT. Encoded protein: CASSLWGSREEKLFF.

The chain links TRBV2 to TRBJ2-5; 8 positions agree with TRBD1. CDR1 and CDR2 from the germline V gene are SNHLY and FYNNEI. Trimming removed 5 bases from V and 1 base from J; junction bases left unmatched: 3. This CDR3 has 14 amino acids. The CDR3 spells CASSPGTGQETQYF. The DNA of the CDR3 is TGTGCCAGCAGTCCGGGGACAGGCCAAGAGACCCAGTACTTC.

The rearrangement joins TRBV28 to TRBJ2-3, with TRBD1 identical over 7 bases. Germline V lookup: CDR1 MDHEN, CDR2 SYDVKM. This CDR3 is built from 14 residues. Germline trimming cut 4 bases from V and 2 bases from J; bases unmatched to any gene: 3. CDR3 nucleotides: TGTGCCAGCAGTTGGACAGGCCCCACAGATACGCAGTATTTT. It encodes CASSWTGPTDTQYF.

The chain joins TRBV9 to TRBJ2-2; D perhaps matches TRBD2 (6 bases). Trimming took off 3 bases at V and 6 bases at J, with 24 bases between the two ends. Per the germline V gene, CDR1 is SGDLS and CDR2 is YYNGEE. The CDR3 is 18 amino acids. CDR3 residues: CASSGGARRAGHAGELFF. The CDR3 nucleotides are TGTGCCAGCAGCGGTGGCGCCAGGAGGGCAGGGCACGCCGGGGAGCTGTTTTTT.

The chain uses TRBV4-1 and TRBJ2-3, with D maybe TRBD1 (6 bases). Germline V gene lookup returns CDR1 MGHRA and CDR2 YSYEKL. The CDR3 extends over 16 amino acids. Between the trimmed V and J ends, which lost 2 bases and 3 bases, there was a span of 15 bases. CDR3 amino acids: CASSQQQGRRTDTQYF. CDR3 DNA sequence: TGCGCCAGCAGCCAACAACAGGGTAGGAGGACAGATACGCAGTATTTT.

Concerning this clone: Other DNA sequences in this specimen translate into the identical CDR3. This chain uses TRBV19 with TRBJ2-1; TRBD2 matches at 11 bases. J was trimmed by 7 bases and V by 3 bases; bases with no gene match: 2. This CDR3 has 14 amino acids. Germline V gene sequence: CDR1 LNHDA, CDR2 SQIVND (reference sequence). The CDR3 loop is CASSIGTSGNEQFF. CDR3 nucleotides: TGTGCCAGTAGTATTGGGACTAGCGGTAATGAGCAGTTCTTC. The variable domain in full, completed from reference TRBV19 and TRBJ2-1, reads DGGITQSPKYLFRKEGQNVTLSCEQNLNHDAMYWYRQDPGQGLRLIYYSQIVNDFQKGDIAEGYSVSREKKESFPLTVTSAQKNPTAFYLCASSIGTSGNEQFFGPGTRLTVL.

The V and J genes are TRBV6-1 and TRBJ2-7; D unclear. The CDR3 runs to 12 residues. Trimming left V 1 base short and J 2 bases short, with 3 bases between. Germline CDR1 MNHNS, CDR2 SASEGT. The CDR3 protein is CASSEVTYEQYF. CDR3 bases: TGTGCCAGCAGTGAAGTAACCTACGAGCAGTACTTC.

The CDR3 DNA is TGTGCCAGCAGCATTAACCCAGGATACGAGCAGTACTTC. Protein product: CASSINPGYEQYF. The chain has TRBV5-5 and TRBJ2-7; D is unclear. CDR3 size: 13 residues. Looked up from germline, CDR1 is SGHKS and CDR2 is YYEKEE (reference sequence). The V and J ends lost 4 bases and 4 bases respectively, with 12 bases between them.

The rearrangement joins TRBV5-1 to TRBJ2-5; D gene ambiguous. The DNA end is more similar to TRBJ2-7, so the J call may be wrong. Germline CDR1 is SGHRS and CDR2 is YFSETQ. CDR3 length: 13 amino acids. CDR3 sequence (DNA): TGCGCCAGCAGCACCCCGGTGGGCGACGAGCAGTACTTC. It is translated as CASSTPVGDEQYF.

The rearrangement uses TRBV7-2 and TRBJ2-7; 7 bases agree with TRBD2. V was clipped by 5 bases and J by 4 bases; unmatched bases: 8. The CDR3 totals 14 residues. From germline, CDR1 is SGHTA and CDR2 FQGNSA. Here the CDR3 reads CASSPQRDSYEQYF. CDR3 bases: TGTGCCAGCAGCCCCCAGCGGGACTCTTACGAGCAGTACTTC.

This chain links TRBV19 with TRBJ2-7, with 7 bases aligning to TRBD1. The CDR3 runs 14 residues. Trimming at V came to 5 bases and at J to 5 bases, leaving 9 bases not matched to a gene. Germline V lookup: CDR1 LNHDA, CDR2 SQIVND (reference sequence). The CDR3 loop reads CASSPRRTGNEQYF. For the CDR3, the DNA is TGTGCCAGTAGTCCCAGAAGGACAGGAAACGAGCAGTACTTC.